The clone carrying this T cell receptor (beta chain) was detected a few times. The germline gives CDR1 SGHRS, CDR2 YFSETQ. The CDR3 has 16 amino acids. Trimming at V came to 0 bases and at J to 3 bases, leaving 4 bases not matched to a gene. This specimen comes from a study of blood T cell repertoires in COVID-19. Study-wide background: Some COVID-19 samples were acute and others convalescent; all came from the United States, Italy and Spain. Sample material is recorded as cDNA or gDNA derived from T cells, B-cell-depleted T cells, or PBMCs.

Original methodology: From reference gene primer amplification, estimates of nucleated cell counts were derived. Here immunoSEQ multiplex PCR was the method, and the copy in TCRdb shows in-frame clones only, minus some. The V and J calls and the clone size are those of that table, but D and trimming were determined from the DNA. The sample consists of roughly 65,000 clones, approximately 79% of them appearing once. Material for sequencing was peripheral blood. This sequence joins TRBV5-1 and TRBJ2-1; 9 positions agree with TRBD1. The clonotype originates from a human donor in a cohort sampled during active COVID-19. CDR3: CASSLGDRGVYNEQFF. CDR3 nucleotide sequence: TGCGCCAGCAGCTTGGGCGACAGGGGGGTCTACAATGAGCAGTTCTTC.